This T cell receptor beta chain was captured in a study of blood T cell repertoires in COVID-19. Study background: Samples representing acute and convalescent COVID-19 were sourced from the United States, Italy and Spain. The analysed material was cDNA or gDNA that came from T cells, B-cell-depleted T cells, or PBMCs.

TCRdb keeps only in-frame clones here, not all; method: immunoSEQ multiplex PCR. This sample carries over 350,000 clones, around 89% of them seen once, and the ten largest clones take 4% to 5.5%. CDR3 size: 16 residues. The V segment lost 1 base and the J segment 5 bases; nucleotides outside the gene matches: 11. Germline assignment: CDR1 SEHNR and CDR2 FQNEAQ (reference sequence). The specimen was peripheral blood. The TCR sequence derives from a woman aged 25 to 39 with acute or convalescent COVID-19. The chain recombines TRBV7-9 with TRBJ2-7, with 7 positions matching TRBD2. The CDR3 DNA follows: TGTGCCAGCAGCTTAGTGGGGAGGGGCGTGGACGACGAGCAGTACTTC. Translation: CASSLVGRGVDDEQYF. Full variable domain (rest looked up from reference TRBV7-9 and TRBJ2-7): DTGVSQNPRHKITKRGQNVTFRCDPISEHNRLYWYRQTLGQGPEFLTYFQNEAQLEKSRLLSDRFSAERPKGSFSTLEIQRTEQGDSAMYLCASSLVGRGVDDEQYFGPGTRLTVT.